Sequencing of this TCR beta chain was carried out in a study of T cell changes during pregnancy in multiple sclerosis. The method was immunoSEQ multiplex PCR; TCRdb's version includes in-frame clones alone and lacks a portion of them. The sample comprises more than 45,000 clones, around 94% of which are singletons, and less than 0.65% rests with the top ten. The CDR3 has 16 amino acids. Germline CDR1 and CDR2: SGHTA and FQGTGA. V lost 5 bases to trimming and J lost 15 bases; unmatched junction nucleotides: 21. This rearrangement joins TRBV7-3 to TRBJ2-1; TRBD1 matches at 8 bases. The starting material was CD4+ T cells from peripheral blood mononuclear cells, obtained in the second trimester of pregnancy. The source is a female donor with multiple sclerosis, enrolled in a pregnancy study. The CDR3 bases are TGTGCCAGCAGCCCGTCTCGACAGGGGTTGGCGATTACGTCGTTCTTC. Its translation: CASSPSRQGLAITSFF.